This paragraph reports one T cell receptor beta chain. This CDR3 has 15 residues. Germline V CDR1 and CDR2: SEHNR, FQNEAQ (reference sequence). With 4 bases clipped from V and 4 bases from J, the junction kept 7 bases outside the gene matches. RNA transcripts yielded amplified TCR beta CDR3 regions. First-round RT-PCR with HTBI primers amplified the TCR CDR3 region. TCRdb passed the multiplex PCR reads through MiXCR, listing each CDR3 protein once. Seen here are around 340,000 distinct CDR3 sequences, 15% to 20% observed once, and the top ten hold roughly a third. The source of the sample is a study of T cells in Graves' hyperthyroidism and ophthalmopathy.

V gene TRBV7-9 combines with J gene TRBJ2-1; 7 positions match TRBD1. Sequencing input: blood. The receptor's source is a young woman with Graves' hyperthyroidism that later progressed to Graves' ophthalmopathy. CDR3 coding DNA: TGTGCCAGCAGCTCCGGGACAGCCATTTACAATGAGCAGTTCTTC. Protein product: CASSSGTAIYNEQFF. The entire variable domain, with the rest obtained from reference TRBV7-9 and TRBJ2-1, is as follows: DTGVSQNPRHKITKRGQNVTFRCDPISEHNRLYWYRQTLGQGPEFLTYFQNEAQLEKSRLLSDRFSAERPKGSFSTLEIQRTEQGDSAMYLCASSSGTAIYNEQFFGPGTRLTVL.